This T cell receptor (beta chain) emerged from a study of cytomegalovirus exposure and HLA in healthy donors (dated by TCRdb to about 2017). In the study overall: According to an earlier analysis of 587 of the donors, about 180 million T cells yielded 90 million to 140 million unique TCR beta sequences and 276 Gb of sequence data. The study aimed to test whether signatures of past pathogen exposure could be identified by cataloging public T cell receptors. The study combined high-throughput TCR immunosequencing, statistical association of individual TCRs with disease status, and machine learning to predict cytomegalovirus infection status. Donor age, sex, ethnicity and CMV serostatus were compiled together with the repertoire data. Among 300 to 450 genotyped donors of the cohort, an average of roughly 240,000 unique TCR beta nucleotide sequences were sequenced per donor, around 20% of them non-productive. All discovery cohort repertoires had been generated using a single sequencing platform. Roughly 300 gigabases of sequencing data and around 87 million unique TCR sequences were included in an early release covering about 700 HLA-typed donors. Besides the first cohort of 550 to 750 subjects, a separate validation cohort made up of over 100 different subjects was used. About five DR-DQ haplotypes were treated as single units for association and clustering because of strong linkage in the cohort. The study profiled the T cell repertoires of some 610 subjects by immunosequencing and related them to cytomegalovirus serostatus. Rather than using new phenotypic data, the later analysis identified candidate immune exposures from TCR beta sequences and from how often those sequences occurred across donors. HLA typing covered class I and class II loci at four-digit resolution. In a later genetic analysis, genome-wide SNP genotypes for about three fifths of the 666 donors were used, and that subset was treated as a discovery cohort. An earlier analysis of 587 of the donors used high-throughput TCR beta sequencing to judge whether each TCR beta V gene segment behaved as functional or pseudogenic. Among the roughly 400 genotyped donors, roughly 80% belonged to the genetic ancestry cluster associated with self-reported Caucasian donors. In a later analysis, previously published TCR beta repertoires from about 640 donors were re-analyzed and high-resolution HLA genotyping was added so that TCR occurrence patterns could be studied. The number of typed donors differed by locus: about 629-640 for A, B, C, DRB1 and DQB1; 500 to 550 for DQA1; 606 for DPA1; and 400 to 480 for DPB1.

Turning to this clone: The antigen this receptor binds is unknown. Qualities for individual bases were not recorded, and no much larger clone is one base off.

The cohort consisted of 650 to 850 healthy bone marrow donors. Cohort members were all nominally healthy when sampled, although unrecorded immune exposures were likely present. The donor was CMV seropositive and was included in the group of 250 to 350 seropositive cohort members. Every donor gave a peripheral blood sample, and the peripheral blood mononuclear cells from that sample were used for TCR beta sequencing. The Qiagen DNeasy Blood Extraction Kit was used to extract genomic DNA from the blood cell samples. The study at large found these results: A further reported finding was that TCR beta sequences accurately predicted the HLA-A and HLA-B alleles for most subjects in the first cohort. The study gave a list of about 160 TCR beta chains associated with cytomegalovirus. HLA typing was unavailable for some donors at each locus, so association tests used only the typed subset. Correlated functional status among segregating V segments might reflect linkage disequilibrium, but an unknown experimental factor could not be ruled out. In a later analysis, HLA-associated TCR beta chains showed more clonal expansion and lower generation probabilities than non-associated chains that were equally common. Only TCR beta chains were sequenced in this cohort, and the absence of alpha or paired-chain data limited detectable features. In an earlier analysis of over 550 of the donors, most TCR beta V segments were observed in productive rearrangements about 90% or about 30% of the time, broadly matching IMGT annotations. Most TCR sequences were seen in very few donors, while some public TCRs were found in many individuals. Compared with the roughly 600-donor mean, donors in an Asian-associated ancestry cluster had fewer N-insertions in productive TCRs, according to a later genetic analysis. At a false discovery rate of 0.05, a later analysis linked roughly 17,000 TCR beta sequences to specific HLA alleles. According to a later analysis, most CMV-associated TCR beta chains appeared to be HLA-restricted, and the HLA associations seemed to be driven largely by CMV exposure. Several of the top co-occurrence clusters appeared to be linked to parvovirus B19, influenza, CMV and Epstein-Barr virus, according to a later analysis. The authors suggested that the approach could potentially be extended to other disease states and immunological phenotypes. Cytomegalovirus status was reported to be diagnosed by the classifier with high specificity and sensitivity in both the original and validation cohorts. For the cohort, immune exposure information was limited to CMV serostatus. A later genetic analysis associated a missense DCLRE1C variant with V-gene and J-gene trimming of TCR beta chains, and an independent cohort replicated the association. The earlier analysis of fewer than 750 of the donors excluded seventeen rarely observed V segments, including chromosome 9 orphons, because counts were too low. The sequencing pipeline was judged likely to have produced a cluster of highly shared sequence variants as a technical artifact. Sequencing depth was assumed to be roughly uniform across donors in the presence/absence analyses, though that assumption may not hold. A few of the identified cytomegalovirus-associated TCR beta chains were confirmed in vitro to be specific for cytomegalovirus antigens. Some IMGT-functional V segments, including TRBV6-2 and TRBV6-3, could not be distinguished by the 87-base-pair reads and were therefore excluded. A later analysis found that TCR association rates varied across HLA loci, with DRB1 alleles showing the most associated TCRs and HLA-C alleles the fewest. Strong co-occurrence of HLA alleles, especially DR and DQ, made assigning TCR associations to individual alleles difficult.

The library was prepared using the immunoSEQ multiplex PCR assay. A mixture of 60 forward primers for TCR Vbeta segments and 13 reverse primers for TCR Jbeta segments was used in the multiplex PCR. The CDR3 region of rearranged TCR beta genes was amplified from genomic DNA by a multiplex PCR assay. On the Illumina HiSeq System, the amplified TCR beta libraries were sequenced as 87-base-pair reads. For the original study's pipeline: In a later analysis, 77 million or so unique TCR beta chains were counted across the roughly 610 repertoires, and roughly 9.9 million of these chains were shared by at least two donors. Raw reads were error-corrected and collapsed into unique sequences by a nearest-neighbor algorithm in which closely related sequences were merged to remove PCR and sequencing errors. CDR3 sequences were aligned to IMGT reference sequences to assign V, D and J gene segments. For a sequence to be retained, at least a six-nucleotide match to both a V gene segment and a J gene segment was required. A rearrangement was called productive if the CDR3 had no stop codons and remained in frame with V and J, and every other rearrangement was called non-productive. Following IMGT convention, CDR3 was defined as the stretch from the second conserved V-encoded cysteine up to the conserved J-encoded phenylalanine. The earlier analysis of roughly 590 of the donors excluded any sequence lacking an unambiguous match to a single V gene segment. In an earlier analysis of 587 of the donors, V segments were called functional above 56.7% productive rearrangements and were called segregating when the between-donor standard deviation exceeded 5%. A statistical classification framework was built for diagnosing cytomegalovirus status from the catalog of TCR beta chain sequences. In a later analysis, TCR nucleotide sequences were compared against IMGT/GENE-DB human TR gene sequences so that V and J genes could be assigned. Using the TCRdist pipeline, a later analysis assigned CDR3 sequences along with most-parsimonious VDJ recombination scenarios. In a later analysis, every TCR beta chain was defined by the combination of its CDR3 amino acid sequence and its V-gene family, and reads without a unique V-gene family were dropped. In a later analysis, fewer than 650 highly shared, low-generation-probability nucleotide sequences were removed to address suspected cross-contamination and a sequencing artifact. In a later analysis, a clonal expansion index for each public chain was calculated from normalized within-repertoire ranks of inferred template counts. A later analysis computed generation probabilities with a VDJ recombination model fitted to out-of-frame rearrangements, and checked the results against IGoR. A later analysis scored TCR-TCR, TCR-HLA and TCR-CMV co-occurrence with hypergeometric tests, applying a repertoire-size bias correction to TCR pairs. False discovery rates were estimated in a later analysis by permuting HLA or CMV assignments 20 times. In a later analysis, co-occurring TCRs were grouped using DBSCAN, with TCRdist sequence similarity added in when clustering inside HLA-allele-positive subsets. Repertoires with fewer than 30,000 or more than 120,000 public chains were left out of co-occurrence clustering, as were five repertoires with anomalous nucleotide sharing. This is the immuneACCESS table as TCRdb keeps it, with only in-frame sequences that have V and J called. A part of the clones is gone; compared with another copy, unresolved V genes explain less than half, and the rest is unexplained. That table furnishes V, J and clone size, whereas the DNA furnished D and trimming. This sample has 120,000 to 150,000 clones in its table, and about 74% of those were observed once. The ten largest account for around an eighth of the sample.

Inclusive of the bounding cysteine and phenylalanine, the CDR3 is 17 residues long. The entry retains the CDR3 DNA only, 51 bases that are in frame from base 1. The specimen sequenced was PBMCs. The receptor comes from a man aged 40-55 years in good health and CMV-seropositive. The chain is encoded by TRBV12-1 joined to TRBJ1-6; the table's D call TRBD1 went unverified against the DNA. TRBV12-1 represents a pseudogene. The CDR3 protein sequence reads: CASGSGTGGLRGSPLHF. The DNA reads as follows: TGTGCCAGCGGCTCCGGGACAGGGGGCCTTAGAGGGTCACCCCTCCACTTT.